A selection of T cell receptor beta chains follows, all from one sample in a study of cytomegalovirus exposure and HLA in healthy donors. TCRdb's copy holds only in-frame clones and misses some; the assay was immunoSEQ multiplex PCR. Of fewer than 130,000 clones in the sample, approximately 79% were seen once. Material for sequencing was PBMCs. The receptors shown here come from a man aged 25-45 years in good health and CMV-seropositive. The CDR3 runs from the conserved cysteine through the conserved F or W. A D gene is named only where the DNA matches it firmly. Where a row states a size, it is once, few, many or the class of an expanded clone; other rows omit it.

cdr3_aa	cdr3_nt	d_call	v_call	clone_size	j_call
CASFSRRSGQGVSYEQYF	TGTGCCAGCTTCTCAAGGCGGTCGGGACAGGGAGTTTCCTACGAGCAGTACTTC	TRBD1	TRBV2	-	TRBJ2-7
CASSLSGFSGELFF	TGTGCCAGCAGCTTATCAGGGTTCAGCGGGGAGCTGTTTTTT	-	TRBV7-9	-	TRBJ2-2
CAISESLAGGQETQYF	TGTGCCATCAGTGAGTCGCTAGCGGGGGGACAAGAGACCCAGTACTTC	TRBD2	TRBV10-3	-	TRBJ2-5
CASSYSTGYNEKLFF	TGTGCCAGCAGTTACTCAACGGGTTATAATGAAAAACTGTTTTTT	-	TRBV6-5	-	TRBJ1-4
CASSQETSTDTQYF	TGTGCCAGCAGCCAAGAGACTAGCACAGATACGCAGTATTTT	-	TRBV4-2	few	TRBJ2-3
CASSLIQFGTGSGEQYF	TGTGCCAGCAGTCTTATTCAGTTCGGGACAGGGAGCGGCGAGCAGTACTTC	TRBD1	TRBV27	once	TRBJ2-7
CASTDIGGFYYEQYF	TGTGCCAGCACCGACATTGGCGGGTTTTACTACGAGCAGTACTTC	-	TRBV6-1	-	TRBJ2-7
CASSVQGEPGEQYF	TGTGCCAGCAGTGTACAGGGGGAACCGGGGGAGCAGTACTTC	TRBD1	TRBV6-1	-	TRBJ2-7
CASSLGASYEQYF	TGTGCCAGCAGTTTAGGGGCTAGCTACGAGCAGTACTTC	-	TRBV27	-	TRBJ2-7
CASSVYPLRDRELGEAFF	TGTGCCAGCAGCGTATACCCCCTAAGGGACAGGGAGCTTGGTGAAGCTTTCTTT	TRBD1	TRBV9	-	TRBJ1-1
CASSKGGQSGLGCFRRMNTEAFF	TGTGCCAGCAGCAAAGGCGGTCAATCAGGGCTGGGCTGTTTTCGCCGAATGAACACTGAAGCTTTCTTT	-	TRBV21-1	-	TRBJ1-1
CASTGEQEQFF	TGTGCCAGTACAGGGGAACAAGAGCAGTTCTTC	-	TRBV19	few	TRBJ2-1
CASRNPTGGKTQYF	TGTGCCAGTAGAAATCCCACAGGGGGCAAGACCCAGTACTTC	TRBD1	TRBV19	-	TRBJ2-5
CASSLGQPENEQFF	TGTGCCAGCAGCTTGGGACAGCCGGAAAATGAGCAGTTCTTC	-	TRBV5-8	-	TRBJ2-1
CAWAHNSYNEQFF	TGTGCCTGGGCCCACAACTCCTACAATGAGCAGTTCTTC	-	TRBV30	-	TRBJ2-1
CASSQDTGGQTQYF	TGCGCCAGCAGCCAAGACACAGGGGGTCAGACCCAGTACTTC	TRBD1	TRBV4-3	-	TRBJ2-5
CASSLSRNTGELFF	TGTGCCAGCAGCTTATCCCGGAACACCGGGGAGCTGTTTTTT	-	TRBV7-3	-	TRBJ2-2
CASSPLEADTQYF	TGTGCCAGCTCACCACTTGAGGCAGATACGCAGTATTTT	-	TRBV18	-	TRBJ2-3
CASSIVGGVETQYF	TGTGCCAGTAGTATCGTAGGGGGGGTAGAGACCCAGTACTTC	-	TRBV19	-	TRBJ2-5
CASSSSTGNTIYF	TGTGCCAGCAGCTCTAGTACTGGAAACACCATATATTTT	-	TRBV5-4	-	TRBJ1-3
CASSSRTGRAPLHF	TGTGCCAGCAGTTCCCGGACAGGGAGGGCACCCCTCCACTTT	TRBD1	TRBV25-1	-	TRBJ1-6